One and the same sample provided the 18 T cell receptor beta chains below, sequenced in a study of blood T cell repertoires in COVID-19. Clones were sequenced by immunoSEQ multiplex PCR, and TCRdb holds only the in-frame ones, with some missing. The table shows fewer than 70,000 clones, with around 87% occurring only once. The sequenced material came from peripheral blood. The receptors originated from a man aged 50 to 59 with active COVID-19.

This chain links TRBV7-3 with TRBJ2-1; tentative D call: TRBD2 (6 bases). In germline, CDR1 is SGHTA, CDR2 FQGTGA. This CDR3 spans 15 amino acids. Trimming removed 3 bases at V and 3 bases at J, with 12 bases between. The CDR3 region is CASSLSSDSYNEQFF. The CDR3 DNA follows: TGTGCCAGCAGCTTGTCTAGCGATAGCTACAATGAGCAGTTCTTC.

For the CDR3, the DNA is TGTGCCAGCAGTGATTATAGCAATCAGCCCCAGCATTTT. Its protein is CASSDYSNQPQHF. V is TRBV6-1 and J is TRBJ1-5; D unclear. CDR1 MNHNS and CDR2 SASEGT come from the germline V gene. The CDR3 has 13 residues. Trimming left V 3 bases short and J 0 bases short, with 3 bases between.

The CDR3 DNA follows: TGTGCCTGGAGTGTGACGGGAGGGCCCTTAGGTGAGCAGTTCTTC. It specifies CAWSVTGGPLGEQFF. V usage is TRBV30 and J usage is TRBJ2-1, with 8 bases lining up with TRBD2. The CDR3 totals 15 residues. Germline CDR1 is GTSNPN and CDR2 is SVGIG (reference sequence). V was pared by 0 bases and J by 9 bases, with 10 bases of the junction left unmatched.

The chain joins TRBV9 to TRBJ2-2, with 12 bases that match TRBD1. Trimming cost V 3 bases and J 4 bases; bases outside gene matches: 7. The CDR3 length is 17 residues. Germline V gives CDR1 SGDLS, CDR2 YYNGEE. The CDR3 loop reads CASSGTGTGGSTGELFF. CDR3 sequence (DNA): TGTGCCAGCAGCGGGACCGGGACAGGGGGCAGCACCGGGGAGCTGTTTTTT.

V and J are TRBV4-3 and TRBJ1-4; 9 bases match TRBD1. This CDR3 spans 16 amino acids. The germline CDR1 and CDR2 sequences are LGHNA and YSLEER. Trimming removed 4 bases from V and 7 bases from J; junction bases left unmatched: 10. CDR3 sequence: CASSRQPGQGSEKLFF. The CDR3 DNA follows: TGCGCCAGCAGCCGGCAACCGGGACAGGGCAGTGAAAAACTGTTTTTT.

This rearrangement joins TRBV28 to TRBJ2-7, with D possibly TRBD1 on 6 matching bases. CDR1 is MDHEN and CDR2 is SYDVKM in the germline V gene. V shed 5 bases and J shed 0 bases, with 17 bases lying between them. This CDR3 is built from 16 residues. CDR3 residues: CASSPYRALISYEQYF. The DNA of the CDR3 is TGTGCCAGCAGTCCGTACAGGGCCCTAATCTCCTACGAGCAGTACTTC.

This clone showed up just a few times. The chain uses TRBV6-2 or TRBV6-3 and TRBJ1-5, with D hard to call. The CDR3 is 14 amino acids. Trimming left V 3 bases short and J 10 bases short, with 16 bases between. Germline V gene sequence: CDR1 MNHEY, CDR2 SVGEGT. CDR3 amino acids: CASSYYGGSSPQHF. Here the CDR3 DNA reads TGTGCCAGCAGTTATTACGGAGGGTCTTCACCCCAGCATTTT.

The chain is built from TRBV6-6 and TRBJ1-4, with D unresolved. The CDR3 runs 13 residues. The V gene lost 6 bases and the J gene lost 2 bases, with 7 bases spanning the gap. CDR1 is MNHNY and CDR2 is SVGAGI in the germline V gene (reference sequence). The CDR3 DNA follows: TGTGCCAGCAGACGGGGTACTAATGAAAAACTGTTTTTT. This translates into CASRRGTNEKLFF.

The V and J genes are TRBV11-2 and TRBJ1-2, with TRBD1 matching 7 bases. The V segment lost 4 bases and the J segment 8 bases; nucleotides outside the gene matches: 16. The CDR3 consists of 16 residues. Germline CDR1 reads SGHAT; CDR2 reads FQNNGV. CDR3 sequence reads: CASSSLFPDRARGYTF. DNA for the CDR3: TGTGCCAGCAGCTCCCTTTTCCCCGACAGGGCTCGGGGCTACACCTTC.

This clone was counted only a few times. The J gene is TRBJ2-7, the V gene TRBV3-1 (or the pseudogene TRBV3-2); TRBD1 matches 9 bases. CDR1 LGHDT and CDR2 YNNKEL come from the germline V gene (reference sequence). Trimming removed 0 bases from V and 2 bases from J; junction bases left unmatched: 2. This CDR3 is built from 15 residues. This chain's CDR3 is CASSQEGQGPYEQYF. The CDR3 DNA sequence: TGTGCCAGCAGCCAAGAGGGACAGGGCCCCTACGAGCAGTACTTC.

The V call is TRBV4-3, the J call TRBJ2-3, with TRBD1 matching 8 bases. The CDR3 is 17 residues long. V lost 1 base and J lost 2; bases outside the gene matches: 8. Germline CDR1 reads LGHNA; CDR2 reads YSLEER. The CDR3 sequence: CASSQAWGQENTDTQYF. CDR3 DNA: TGCGCCAGCAGCCAAGCTTGGGGACAGGAAAACACAGATACGCAGTATTTT.

The rearrangement links TRBV30 to TRBJ1-1; D perhaps matches TRBD1 (6 bases). CDR1 and CDR2 (germline): GTSNPN, SVGIG (reference sequence). V was clipped by 1 base and J by 4 bases, with 10 bases between them. The CDR3 runs to 13 residues. CDR3 DNA sequence: TGTGCCTGGAGTGGGACAGTAATCACTGAAGCTTTCTTT. Protein: CAWSGTVITEAFF. Full variable domain (rest looked up from reference TRBV30 and TRBJ1-1): SQTIHQWPATLVQPVGSPLSLECTVEGTSNPNLYWYRQAAGRGLQLLFYSVGIGQISSEVPQNLSASRPQDRQFILSSKKLLLSDSGFYLCAWSGTVITEAFFGQGTRLTVV.

This clone came up once. The chain links TRBV18 to TRBJ2-7; TRBD2 matches 7 bases. There are 15 residues in the CDR3. Germline CDR1 reads KGHSH; CDR2 reads LQKENI. V lost 1 base and J lost 2; bases outside the gene matches: 5. CDR3 sequence (DNA): TGTGCCAGCTCACCACTTCTAGCGGACGCCTACGAGCAGTACTTC. Its protein product is CASSPLLADAYEQYF. The full variable domain, completed using reference TRBV18 and TRBJ2-7, is NAGVMQNPRHLVRRRGQEARLRCSPMKGHSHVYWYRQLPEEGLKFMVYLQKENIIDESGMPKERFSAEFPKEGPSILRIQQVVRGDSAAYFCASSPLLADAYEQYFGPGTRLTVT.

The genes are TRBV28 and TRBJ2-1; TRBD2 matches at 8 bases. V was pared by 2 bases and J by 2 bases, with 14 bases of the junction left unmatched. This CDR3 is 19 amino acids long. From germline, CDR1 is MDHEN and CDR2 SYDVKM. The CDR3 here is CASSLGASGRGGPYNEQFF. In DNA form, the CDR3 reads TGTGCCAGCAGTTTAGGCGCTAGCGGGCGAGGGGGGCCCTACAATGAGCAGTTCTTC.

This sequence joins TRBV5-4 and TRBJ1-2; D is perhaps TRBD1 (5 bases). V lost 4 bases and J lost 5, with 24 bases in between. CDR1 SGHNT and CDR2 YYREEE come from the germline V gene (reference sequence). The length of the CDR3 is 17 residues. The CDR3 nucleotides read TGTGCCAGCAGCCCCGCCCATTCGGCAGGGCCTTTGTATGGCTACACCTTC. Residues: CASSPAHSAGPLYGYTF.

V and J are TRBV7-2 and TRBJ2-3, with a weak D call TRBD1 (6 bases). CDR1 is SGHTA, CDR2 FQGNSA, per germline. This CDR3 has 15 amino acids. V lost 2 bases, J lost 6 bases, and 15 bases lay in between. CDR3: CASSLRTLRGDTQYF. The DNA of the CDR3 is TGTGCCAGCAGCTTAAGAACATTAAGGGGGGATACGCAGTATTTT.

The J gene is TRBJ2-7, the V gene TRBV19; perhaps TRBD2 as D (6 bases). V was cut by 7 bases and J by 4 bases, with 17 bases left in between. The germline V gene encodes CDR1 LNHDA and CDR2 SQIVND (reference sequence). CDR3 length: 14 amino acids. DNA for the CDR3: TGTGCCAGTACCCCGCGACTAGGTGGTTACGAGCAGTACTTC. This translates into CASTPRLGGYEQYF.

This chain joins TRBV15 and TRBJ2-7, with TRBD1 matching over 8 bases. Germline values: CDR1 LNHNV, CDR2 YYDKDF (reference sequence). This CDR3 is built from 15 residues. V was pared by 1 base and J by 3 bases, with 5 bases of the junction left unmatched. CDR3 in amino acids: CATSRVGQGVYEQYF. CDR3 DNA: TGTGCCACCAGCAGAGTAGGACAGGGAGTCTACGAGCAGTACTTC.